A single sample is the source of the 18 T cell receptor beta chains below, sequenced in a study of cytomegalovirus exposure and HLA in healthy donors. PCR involved 60 Vbeta and 13 Jbeta primers. TCRdb's table, derived via immunoSEQ multiplex PCR, lists solely in-frame clones and lacks some. The sample includes around 200,000 clones, 60% to 80% of them seen just once. The sequenced sample was PBMCs. The receptors come from a man between 18 and 29 years old in good health and CMV-seronegative.

The V gene is TRBV28, the J gene TRBJ1-5; TRBD1 matches 9 bases. The germline V gene has CDR1 MDHEN and CDR2 SYDVKM. CDR3 length: 16 residues. V dropped 8 bases and J dropped 1; count of bases not matched to a gene: 9. The CDR3 is CASPPPGTGSNQPQHF. Written as DNA, the CDR3 is TGTGCCAGCCCCCCTCCCGGGACAGGGAGCAATCAGCCCCAGCATTTT.

The chain is built from TRBV4-3 and TRBJ2-6; D remains ambiguous. Trimming took off 0 bases at V and 0 bases at J, with 12 bases between the two ends. Germline V gene lookup returns CDR1 LGHNA and CDR2 YSLEER. The CDR3 runs 18 residues. For the CDR3, the DNA is TGCGCCAGCAGCCAAGAGGGCTACCAGTTCTCTGGGGCCAACGTCCTGACTTTC. This codes for CASSQEGYQFSGANVLTF.

The V and J genes are TRBV18 and TRBJ2-7; 9 bases map to TRBD2. CDR3 size: 15 residues. Germline V CDR1 and CDR2: KGHSH, LQKENI. V lost 2 bases, J lost 12 bases, and 14 bases stayed unmatched. CDR3 in DNA: TGTGCCAGCTCACCAGAGCGGGTAGCGGGGGTAAATTTGTACTTC. It specifies CASSPERVAGVNLYF.

The chain employs TRBV9 and TRBJ2-2; 8 nucleotides line up with TRBD2. With 0 bases clipped from V and 6 bases from J, the junction kept 13 bases outside the gene matches. The CDR3 is 18 amino acids. Germline values: CDR1 SGDLS, CDR2 YYNGEE. The CDR3 protein is CASSVGVGAGELAGELFF. The DNA of the CDR3 is TGTGCCAGCAGCGTAGGGGTCGGAGCGGGAGAGTTAGCCGGGGAGCTGTTTTTT. Full variable domain (remainder filled in from reference TRBV9 and TRBJ2-2): DSGVTQTPKHLITATGQRVTLRCSPRSGDLSVYWYQQSLDQGLQFLIQYYNGEERAKGNILERFSAQQFPDLHSELNLSSLELGDSALYFCASSVGVGAGELAGELFFGEGSRLTVL.

The rearrangement joins TRBV28 to TRBJ2-7, with 8 bases matching TRBD1. The trim removed 2 bases at V and 3 bases at J, leaving 3 bases unmatched. Germline CDR1 reads MDHEN; CDR2 reads SYDVKM. This CDR3 comprises 14 residues. The CDR3 DNA sequence: TGTGCCAGCAGTTTAGGTGGACAGGGCTACGAGCAGTACTTC. Its translation: CASSLGGQGYEQYF.

The chain uses TRBV6-4 and TRBJ2-7, with 14 bases matching TRBD2. The CDR3 has 14 amino acids. V was pared by 6 bases and J by 8 bases, with 6 bases of the junction left unmatched. The germline V gene encodes CDR1 MRHNA and CDR2 SNTAGT. The CDR3 here is CASRTGTSGSKQYF. DNA for the CDR3: TGTGCCAGCAGGACCGGGACTAGCGGGAGTAAGCAGTACTTC.

The genes are TRBV6-4 and TRBJ2-1; possibly TRBD1 for D (5 bases). The CDR3 loop spans 13 amino acids. Trimming took off 0 bases at V and 5 bases at J, with 5 bases between the two ends. Germline V CDR1 and CDR2: MRHNA, SNTAGT. CDR3 sequence reads: CASSDSDNNEQFF. CDR3 DNA: TGTGCCAGCAGTGACTCGGACAACAATGAGCAGTTCTTC.

This chain connects TRBV5-4 to TRBJ2-2; D might be TRBD2 (5 bases). V lost 9 bases and J 5 bases, leaving 20 bases between the germline ends. CDR3 length equals 15 residues. The germline V gene has CDR1 SGHNT and CDR2 YYREEE (reference sequence). The CDR3 is CATPRDSVVTGELFF. The CDR3 bases are TGTGCCACCCCCCGGGATAGCGTGGTTACCGGGGAGCTGTTTTTT.

The chain joins TRBV21-1 to TRBJ2-5; TRBD1 reflects the table's D call only, with no check against the DNA. TRBV21-1 is designated a pseudogene. The CDR3 contains 14 residues. The CDR3 sequence: CASIPPRGRGTQYF. The CDR3 DNA reads TGTGCCAGCATACCTCCCAGGGGGCGGGGGACCCAGTACTTC.

CDR3 coding DNA: TGTGCCAGTAGTATAGCGGCACAGGGGAATCAGCCCCAGCATTTT. Amino acids: CASSIAAQGNQPQHF. This chain joins TRBV19 and TRBJ1-5, with TRBD1 matching over 7 bases. Germline CDR1 LNHDA, CDR2 SQIVND (reference sequence). The CDR3 sequence is 15 residues long. Trimming at V came to 1 base and at J to 4 bases, leaving 4 bases not matched to a gene.

The chain has TRBV29-1 and TRBJ2-7; TRBD1 matches at 8 bases. Germline V gene lookup returns CDR1 SQVTM and CDR2 ANQGSEA. There are 13 residues in the CDR3. The V and J ends lost 7 bases and 1 base, in that order; junction bases with no gene match: 6. The CDR3 reads CSAGRGLSYEQYF. The CDR3, as DNA: TGCAGCGCCGGCAGGGGGCTGTCCTACGAGCAGTACTTC.

The V call is TRBV10-3, the J call TRBJ2-7, with 9 bases aligning to TRBD1. The J segment lost 2 bases and the V segment lost 4 bases, leaving 12 bases of the junction unmatched. Germline lookup yields CDR1 ENHRY and CDR2 SYGVKD. CDR3 length: 17 amino acids. The CDR3 DNA sequence: TGTGCCATCAGTGTGATCACAGGGGGCGAAACCCCCTACGAGCAGTACTTC. Protein product: CAISVITGGETPYEQYF.

The rearrangement links TRBV28 to TRBJ2-1, with 9 positions matching TRBD2. The CDR3 spans 14 residues. Germline V CDR1 and CDR2: MDHEN, SYDVKM. CDR3 bases: TGTGCTTGCAAAGGAGCGGGGGGAGGGAATGAGCAGTTCTTC. Translating it yields CACKGAGGGNEQFF.

This clone was observed a single time. One end of the junction is discordant with germline, which a read error may explain. This rearrangement joins TRBV7-7 to TRBJ2-1, with a tentative D call TRBD2 (5 bases). The germline gives CDR1 SSHAT, CDR2 FNYEAQ (reference sequence). The CDR3 is 13 amino acids. CDR3: CASSAGTYNEQFF. CDR3 nucleotides: TGTGCTAGCAGCGCCGGGACCTACAATGAGCAGTTCTTC.

The rearrangement uses TRBV5-1 and TRBJ2-7, with D tentatively TRBD1 (6 bases). CDR1 SGHRS and CDR2 YFSETQ come from the germline V gene. CDR3 length equals 15 residues. Trimming took off 0 bases at V and 2 bases at J, with 12 bases between the two ends. CDR3 in amino acids: CASSLARGLTYEQYF. The DNA for the CDR3 is TGCGCCAGCAGCTTGGCCAGGGGCCTTACCTACGAGCAGTACTTC.

The CDR3 bases are TGTGCCAGTAGGGGAGGTAGCAATCAGCCCCAGCATTTT. It yields the protein CASRGGSNQPQHF. This chain uses TRBV19 with TRBJ1-5; D gene unclear. This CDR3 spans 13 amino acids. Between the trimmed V and J ends, which lost 6 bases and 0 bases, there was a span of 6 bases. Germline CDR1 LNHDA, CDR2 SQIVND (reference sequence).

This sequence joins TRBV5-3 and TRBJ2-7; 7 nucleotides agree with TRBD2. The J call may be in error: the DNA end matches TRBJ2-1 better. TRBV5-3 has ORF status, its function being uncertain. This CDR3 spans 15 amino acids. The CDR3 coding sequence is TGTGCCAGAAGCTTACTAGCGCCTACCTACAATGAGCAGTTCTTC. It specifies CARSLLAPTYNEQFF.

In this sample, this clone turned up once. The rearrangement uses TRBV6-1 and TRBJ1-6; 7 positions agree with TRBD1. This CDR3 has 14 amino acids. The germline V gene has CDR1 MNHNS and CDR2 SASEGT. J was trimmed by 5 bases and V by 9 bases; bases with no gene match: 7. The CDR3 protein is CASIKGQHNSPLHF. DNA of the CDR3: TGTGCCAGTATAAAGGGACAGCATAATTCACCCCTCCACTTT.